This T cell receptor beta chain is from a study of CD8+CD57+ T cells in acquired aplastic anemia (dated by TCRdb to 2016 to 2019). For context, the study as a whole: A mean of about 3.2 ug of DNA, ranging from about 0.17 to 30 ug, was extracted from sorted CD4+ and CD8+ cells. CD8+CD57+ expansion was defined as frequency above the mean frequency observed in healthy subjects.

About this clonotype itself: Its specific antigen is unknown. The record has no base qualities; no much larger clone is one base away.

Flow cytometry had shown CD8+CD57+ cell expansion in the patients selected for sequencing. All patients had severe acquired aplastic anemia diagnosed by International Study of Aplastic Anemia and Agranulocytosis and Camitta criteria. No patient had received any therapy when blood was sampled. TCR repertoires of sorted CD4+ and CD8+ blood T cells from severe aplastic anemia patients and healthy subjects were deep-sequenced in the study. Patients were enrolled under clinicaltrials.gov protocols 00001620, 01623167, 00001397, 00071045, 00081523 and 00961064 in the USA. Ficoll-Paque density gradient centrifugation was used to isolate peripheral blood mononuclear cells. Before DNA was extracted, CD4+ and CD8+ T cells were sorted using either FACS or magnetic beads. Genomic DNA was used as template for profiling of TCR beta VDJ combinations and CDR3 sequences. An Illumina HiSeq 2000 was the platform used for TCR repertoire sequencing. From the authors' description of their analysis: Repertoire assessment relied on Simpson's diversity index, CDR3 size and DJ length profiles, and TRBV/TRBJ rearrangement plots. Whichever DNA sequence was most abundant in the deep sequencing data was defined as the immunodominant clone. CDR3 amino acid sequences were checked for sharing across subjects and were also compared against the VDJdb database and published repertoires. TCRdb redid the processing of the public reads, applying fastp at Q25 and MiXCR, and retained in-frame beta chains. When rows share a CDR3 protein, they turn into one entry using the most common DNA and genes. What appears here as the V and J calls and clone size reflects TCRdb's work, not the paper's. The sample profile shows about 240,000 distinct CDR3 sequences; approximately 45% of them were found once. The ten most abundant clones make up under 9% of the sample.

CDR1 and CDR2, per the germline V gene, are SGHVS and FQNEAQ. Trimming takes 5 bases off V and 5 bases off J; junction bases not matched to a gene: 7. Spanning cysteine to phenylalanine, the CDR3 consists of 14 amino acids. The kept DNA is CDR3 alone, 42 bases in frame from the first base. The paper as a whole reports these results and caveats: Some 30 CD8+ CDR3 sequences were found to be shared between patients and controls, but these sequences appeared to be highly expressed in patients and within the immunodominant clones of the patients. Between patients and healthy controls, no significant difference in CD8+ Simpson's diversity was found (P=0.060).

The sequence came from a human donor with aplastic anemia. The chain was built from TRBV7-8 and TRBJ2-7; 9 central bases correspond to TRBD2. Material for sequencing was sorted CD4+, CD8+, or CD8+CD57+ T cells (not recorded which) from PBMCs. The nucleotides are TGTGCCAGCAGCAACGGGGCGGGAGGGCACGAGCAGTACTTC. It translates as CASSNGAGGHEQYF.